The T cell receptor (beta chain) under discussion was sequenced for a study of cytomegalovirus exposure and HLA in healthy donors. A single count supports this clone. Primers included in the PCR were 60 Vbeta and 13 Jbeta primers. The repertoire was sequenced with immunoSEQ multiplex PCR; TCRdb's copy has only in-frame clones and lacks some. The sample shows 80,000 to 90,000 clones, under 85% of them seen only once. The CDR3 extends over 13 amino acids. Germline V gene sequence: CDR1 GTSNPN, CDR2 SVGIG (reference sequence). V lost 4 bases, J lost 8 bases, and 17 bases lay in between. Healthy bone marrow donors made up the donors. The study sampled nominally healthy donors, though unrecorded immune exposures were likely.

The clonotype was recovered from a young man in good health and CMV-seronegative. Sequencing was carried out using PBMCs. J is TRBJ1-2 and V is TRBV30; D unclear. The CDR3 protein is CAWTLLSVRGYTF. DNA for the CDR3: TGTGCCTGGACTCTCCTATCCGTACGCGGCTACACCTTC.